The 11 T cell receptor beta chains below all came from one sample that was sequenced in a study of T-cell reconstitution after alpha-beta-depleted transplantation in children (TCRdb year 2016). Library construction relied on PCR. The sequencer was an Illumina HiSeq 2500. TCR libraries were prepared with molecular barcoding, using unique molecular identifiers to normalize TCRbeta repertoire quantification. TCRdb reran the public reads through fastp at Q25 and MiXCR, keeping productive beta chains. Rows with one shared CDR3 protein collapse into an entry with the most common genes and DNA. Within this sample are about 250,000 distinct CDR3 sequences, with 24% of them counted one time only. The top ten hold 4% to 5.5% of the sample. Interpreted using the paper, the treatment or condition label stands for: allogeneic hematopoietic cell transplantation with graft depleted of TCRalphabeta T cells and CD19 B cells.

Here the sequenced sample was PBMCs, mostly from graft donor cells, taken 360 days after TCRalphabeta/CD19-depleted stem cell transplant. The receptors originated from a female patient aged 2-15 years who had a stem cell transplant for congenital amegakaryocytic thrombocytopenia, so the T cells may come from the graft donor.

The chain is built from TRBV20-1 and TRBJ2-1; 8 bases are shared with TRBD2. Germline CDR1 is DFQATT and CDR2 is SNEGSKA (reference sequence). CDR3 size: 11 residues. For the CDR3, the DNA is TGCTTACTAGCGGAGATCAATGAGCAGTTCTTC. Translating it yields CLLAEINEQFF.

V is TRBV15 and J is TRBJ2-2, with a tentative D call TRBD2 (6 bases). V was shortened by 0 bases and J by 1 base, with 12 bases between the two germline ends. The CDR3 length is 17 residues. The germline V gene encodes CDR1 LNHNV and CDR2 YYDKDF (reference sequence). CDR3 DNA sequence: TGTGCCACCAGCAGAGATCGGGGGAGGCGGAACACCGGGGAGCTGTTTTTT. Translated, it gives CATSRDRGRRNTGELFF.

For this clonotype: In this CDR3 the conserved last residue, phenylalanine or tryptophan, is missing, so a read error is likely. The V and J genes are TRBV29-1 and TRBJ1-1; D is possibly TRBD1 (5 bases). The V and J ends lost 7 bases and 1 base respectively, with 10 bases between them. The V gene's germline CDR1 is SQVTM and CDR2 ANQGSEA. The CDR3 loop spans 12 amino acids. Here the CDR3 DNA reads TGCAGCGCTAGCACAGGGAACACTGAAGCTTTCGTT. It encodes CSASTGNTEAFV.

V gene TRBV7-9 combines with J gene TRBJ2-2; D is undetermined. Germline CDR1 SEHNR, CDR2 FQNEAQ (reference sequence). Trimming pared 5 bases from V and 4 bases from J, leaving 14 bases between. The CDR3 has 15 residues. CDR3 residues: CASSPGRSATGELFF. The CDR3 DNA is TGTGCCAGCAGCCCCGGACGGTCGGCCACCGGGGAGCTGTTTTTT.

The sample holds many counts of this clonotype. Its ends do not fully match the called genes, so a read error is possible. V usage is TRBV12-3 or TRBV12-4 and J usage is TRBJ1-2; no clear D. The CDR3 is 10 amino acids. The CDR3 nucleotides are TGTGCCAGCAGTTTTGAACGAGTTGGTTTC. Translation gives CASSFERVGF.

This clonotype was seen more than once but under ten times. The chain employs TRBV27 and TRBJ2-7, with D unresolved. Looked up from germline, CDR1 is MNHEY and CDR2 is SMNVEV (reference sequence). Trimming shortened V by 5 bases and J by 3 bases, and 11 bases separated the two germline ends. This CDR3 comprises 13 residues. CDR3 region: CASSPQTGYEQYF. CDR3 DNA sequence: TGTGCCAGCAGTCCGCAGACGGGCTACGAGCAGTACTTC.

In nucleotides, the CDR3 is TGTGCCAGCAGCGTCCCTACTGAGGCTAGCGGGGGGACCTACAATGAGCAGTTCTTC. As protein: CASSVPTEASGGTYNEQFF. The chain couples TRBV9 to TRBJ2-1; TRBD2 agrees at 11 bases. This CDR3 is 19 amino acids long. CDR1 and CDR2 (germline): SGDLS, YYNGEE. V gave up 2 bases and J gave up 2 bases; unmatched junction bases: 12.

V gene TRBV2 combines with J gene TRBJ2-5; no reliable D call. Trimming left V 5 bases short and J 1 base short, with 8 bases between. The CDR3 totals 13 residues. CDR1 SNHLY and CDR2 FYNNEI come from the germline V gene. In DNA form, the CDR3 reads TGTGCCAGCAGTCCCGACACCCAAGAGACCCAGTACTTC. Its translation: CASSPDTQETQYF. Variable domain in full (rest from reference TRBV2 and TRBJ2-5): EPEVTQTPSHQVTQMGQEVILRCVPISNHLYFYWYRQILGQKVEFLVSFYNNEISEKSEIFDDQFSVERPDGSNFTLKIRSTKLEDSAMYFCASSPDTQETQYFGPGTRLLVL.

CDR3 sequence: CASILTRETQYF. CDR3 nucleotide sequence: TGTGCCAGCATCCTAACTAGGGAGACCCAGTACTTC. V usage is TRBV28 and J usage is TRBJ2-5; TRBD2 is a possible D gene (5 bases). From germline, CDR1 is MDHEN and CDR2 SYDVKM. V was trimmed by 7 bases and J by 5 bases, leaving 11 bases between them. This CDR3 region has 12 residues.

This chain joins TRBV9 and TRBJ2-5, with 14 bases identical to TRBD2. The CDR3 contains 17 residues. Germline V gene lookup returns CDR1 SGDLS and CDR2 YYNGEE. After removal of 3 bases from V and 3 bases from J, the junction contained 7 bases not matched to a gene. The CDR3 here is CASSAGTSGRGEETQYF. CDR3 bases: TGTGCCAGCAGCGCTGGGACTAGCGGGAGAGGGGAAGAGACCCAGTACTTC.

The chain is built from TRBV4-1 and TRBJ2-3, with TRBD2 identical over 8 bases. V shed 1 base and J 0 bases; nucleotides not matched to a gene: 9. Germline values: CDR1 MGHRA, CDR2 YSYEKL. This CDR3 region has 18 residues. This chain's CDR3 is CASSQVGKLADSTDTQYF. Written as DNA, the CDR3 is TGCGCCAGCAGCCAAGTCGGAAAACTAGCGGATAGCACAGATACGCAGTATTTT.